This T cell receptor (beta chain) was obtained from a study of blood T cell repertoires in COVID-19. Overall study context: Italy, Spain and the United States were the sources of the convalescent and acute COVID-19 samples. Nucleic acid was either cDNA or gDNA, and it came from T cells, B-cell-depleted T cells, or PBMCs.

In the original analysis: Scientists estimated how many nucleated cells there were by amplifying reference gene primers. Generated by immunoSEQ multiplex PCR, the TCRdb table keeps only in-frame clones and is missing some. V, J and clone size reflect that table, while D and trimming were determined from the DNA. The sample includes roughly 230,000 clones, around 84% of them seen just once. The CDR3 contains 15 residues. Deletions cut 5 bases from V and 2 bases from J, with 13 bases between. The germline CDR1 and CDR2 sequences are SGHRS and YFSETQ. The receptor was isolated from a man in his forties or fifties with acute or convalescent COVID-19. Sequencing was done on a sample of peripheral blood. The genes are TRBV5-1 and TRBJ1-4, with D possibly being TRBD1 (6 bases). The CDR3 DNA is TGCGCCAGCAGGAGGTCAGGGGAGACTAATGAAAAACTGTTTTTT. Its protein is CASRRSGETNEKLFF. The full variable domain, in which reference TRBV5-1 and TRBJ1-4 provide the parts outside the CDR3, is KAGVTQTPRYLIKTRGQQVTLSCSPISGHRSVSWYQQTPGQGLQFLFEYFSETQRNKGNFPGRFSGRQFSNSRSEMNVSTLELGDSALYLCASRRSGETNEKLFFGSGTQLSVL.